Below, one T cell receptor (beta chain) is given with its context. The germline gives CDR1 MNHNY, CDR2 SVGAGI (reference sequence). The CDR3 spans 16 residues. V was pared by 3 bases and J by 3 bases, with 17 bases between. The data derive from a study of technical replicates of blood from a handful of donors. Sequenced by immunoSEQ multiplex PCR; TCRdb stores in-frame clones only, minus some. The sample lists about 80,000 clones, about 90% seen once, with 0.3% to 0.45% in the top ten. Sequencing input: T cells isolated from PBMCs. The TCR was taken from a human donor in good health. V gene TRBV6-6 combines with J gene TRBJ1-1; tentatively, D is TRBD1 (5 bases). The CDR3, as DNA: TGTGCCAGCAGTTATATAGGGGCCCCTAACGACACTGAAGCTTTCTTT. It specifies CASSYIGAPNDTEAFF.